This TCR beta chain was sequenced for a study of T-cell memory formation after mild COVID-19. TCR alpha and TCR beta cDNA libraries with sample barcodes and UMIs came from 5'RACE using constant-segment primers. Using its own MiXCR run on the 5' RACE reads, TCRdb lists one record per CDR3 protein. The table includes tens of thousands of distinct CDR3 sequences, 11% to 15% detected once. Trimming shortened V by 3 bases and J by 4 bases, and 12 bases separated the two germline ends. This CDR3 comprises 14 residues. The V and J genes are TRBV12-3 or TRBV12-4 and TRBJ1-1; D not certain. Sequencing was done on a sample of PBMCs or a T cell subset sorted from them (not recorded which). The clonotype comes from an adult woman who had mild COVID-19 (a few samples of this study predate the infection). Cell type and time point are not known. CDR3 bases: TGTGCCAGCAGTTTTCTGGGCTTGGGCACTGAAGCTTTCTTT. It encodes CASSFLGLGTEAFF.